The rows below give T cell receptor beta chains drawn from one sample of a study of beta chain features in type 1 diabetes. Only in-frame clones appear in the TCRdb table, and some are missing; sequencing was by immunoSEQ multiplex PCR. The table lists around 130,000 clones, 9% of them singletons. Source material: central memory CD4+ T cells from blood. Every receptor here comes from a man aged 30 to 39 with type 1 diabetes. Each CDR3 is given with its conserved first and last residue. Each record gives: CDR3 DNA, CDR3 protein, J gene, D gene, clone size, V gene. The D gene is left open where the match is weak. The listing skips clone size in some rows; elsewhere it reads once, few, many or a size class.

CDR3nt: TGTGCCAGCAGTCTAGGGGCGACTGAAGCTTTCTTT
CDR3aa: CASSLGATEAFF
j_gene: TRBJ1-1
d_gene: .
abundance: many
v_gene: TRBV14

CDR3nt: TGCAGCGTTGCCGGCGGGACGGCGTTCTACGAGCAGTACTTC
CDR3aa: CSVAGGTAFYEQYF
j_gene: TRBJ2-7
d_gene: .
abundance: .
v_gene: TRBV29-1

CDR3nt: TGCAGCGTCCCTCGGGACAACGACCAGGCCAAAAACATTCAGTACTTC
CDR3aa: CSVPRDNDQAKNIQYF
j_gene: TRBJ2-4
d_gene: .
abundance: .
v_gene: TRBV29-1

CDR3nt: TGTGCCTGGAACAGGGTGCCTTCACCCCTCCACTTT
CDR3aa: CAWNRVPSPLHF
j_gene: TRBJ1-6
d_gene: .
abundance: .
v_gene: TRBV30

CDR3nt: TGTGCCAGCAGCGTCCCGAGTGGGACCCAGTACTTC
CDR3aa: CASSVPSGTQYF
j_gene: TRBJ2-5
d_gene: .
abundance: few
v_gene: TRBV9

CDR3nt: TGCGCCAGCAGCTTTGCCGGGACAACCATTCAGTACTTC
CDR3aa: CASSFAGTTIQYF
j_gene: TRBJ2-4
d_gene: .
abundance: few
v_gene: TRBV5-1

CDR3nt: TGTGCCAGCAGCTTTAGGGCTAGCGAAGAGACCCAGTACTTC
CDR3aa: CASSFRASEETQYF
j_gene: TRBJ2-5
d_gene: .
abundance: few
v_gene: TRBV7-6

CDR3nt: TGTGCCAGCGCTATAAACGGAGGGACGTGGAACGAGCAGTACTTC
CDR3aa: CASAINGGTWNEQYF
j_gene: TRBJ2-7
d_gene: .
abundance: .
v_gene: TRBV28

CDR3nt: TGTGCCAGCAGAAGGACAGGGGCCTCGAATTCACCCCTCCACTTT
CDR3aa: CASRRTGASNSPLHF
j_gene: TRBJ1-6
d_gene: TRBD1
abundance: few
v_gene: TRBV28

CDR3nt: TGTGCCAGCAGCCAAGAGGCCTACGAGCAGTACTTC
CDR3aa: CASSQEAYEQYF
j_gene: TRBJ2-7
d_gene: .
abundance: .
v_gene: TRBV9

CDR3nt: TGCGCCAGCAGATCGGGACAGGGAGTAATGGACGAGCAGTACTTC
CDR3aa: CASRSGQGVMDEQYF
j_gene: TRBJ2-7
d_gene: TRBD1
abundance: few
v_gene: TRBV5-1

CDR3nt: TGTGCCAGCAGCTTGCGACTAGCGGGGGCATCCGGGGAGCTGTTTTTT
CDR3aa: CASSLRLAGASGELFF
j_gene: TRBJ2-2
d_gene: TRBD2
abundance: .
v_gene: TRBV4-2

CDR3nt: TGCGCCAGCAGCCTCTTAGGGACTAGGGACGACGAGCAGTACTTC
CDR3aa: CASSLLGTRDDEQYF
j_gene: TRBJ2-7
d_gene: TRBD2
abundance: .
v_gene: TRBV5-1

CDR3nt: TGTGCCAGCAGCACAAGACAGGTAACCACTGAAGCTTTCTTT
CDR3aa: CASSTRQVTTEAFF
j_gene: TRBJ1-1
d_gene: .
abundance: few
v_gene: TRBV5-4

CDR3nt: TGCGCCAGCAGTGCTGGGGACAGTTCCCGCTCGGGCTACACCTTC
CDR3aa: CASSAGDSSRSGYTF
j_gene: TRBJ1-2
d_gene: TRBD1
abundance: few
v_gene: TRBV5-1

CDR3nt: TGCGCCAGCCAACGACAGGGGGCGAACACCGGGGAGCTGTTTTTT
CDR3aa: CASQRQGANTGELFF
j_gene: TRBJ2-2
d_gene: TRBD1
abundance: .
v_gene: TRBV5-1

CDR3nt: TGTGCCAGCTTACCAGACAGGGCATCCTCCTACGAGCAGTACTTC
CDR3aa: CASLPDRASSYEQYF
j_gene: TRBJ2-7
d_gene: TRBD1
abundance: few
v_gene: TRBV6-5

CDR3nt: TGTGCCAGCTCACCATCTATCTGGCGGGTCCAAGAGACCCAGTACTTC
CDR3aa: CASSPSIWRVQETQYF
j_gene: TRBJ2-5
d_gene: .
abundance: .
v_gene: TRBV18

CDR3nt: TGTGCCAGCCTCAGCTCTGGGGCCAACGTCCTGACTTTC
CDR3aa: CASLSSGANVLTF
j_gene: TRBJ2-6
d_gene: .
abundance: few
v_gene: TRBV5-5

CDR3nt: TGTGCCAGCAGCGTAGATGGGGGACTGGGTGTGGCCCAGTACTTC
CDR3aa: CASSVDGGLGVAQYF
j_gene: TRBJ2-5
d_gene: .
abundance: .
v_gene: TRBV9

CDR3nt: TGTGCCAGCAAGTCAGGGAACAGTTCACCCCTCCACTTT
CDR3aa: CASKSGNSSPLHF
j_gene: TRBJ1-6
d_gene: .
abundance: few
v_gene: TRBV6-1

CDR3nt: TGTGCCAGCAGCTTCACTAGCGGGGAAGAGACCCAGTACTTC
CDR3aa: CASSFTSGEETQYF
j_gene: TRBJ2-5
d_gene: TRBD2
abundance: .
v_gene: TRBV7-2

CDR3nt: TGTGCCAGCAGCTTAATGGGCGATCAGCCCCAGCATTTT
CDR3aa: CASSLMGDQPQHF
j_gene: TRBJ1-5
d_gene: .
abundance: .
v_gene: TRBV7-9

CDR3nt: TGTGCCAGCAGCTCGACTAGCGGGGGCCCCCCGGGTGGAAACATTCAGTACTTC
CDR3aa: CASSSTSGGPPGGNIQYF
j_gene: TRBJ2-4
d_gene: TRBD2
abundance: .
v_gene: TRBV5-4

CDR3nt: TGTGCCAGCAGCTTGACAGGGCTCTATGGCTACACCTTC
CDR3aa: CASSLTGLYGYTF
j_gene: TRBJ1-2
d_gene: TRBD1
abundance: few
v_gene: TRBV6-5

CDR3nt: TGTGCCAGCAGGGGGCCCGGGACAGGATATAATTCACCCCTCCACTTT
CDR3aa: CASRGPGTGYNSPLHF
j_gene: TRBJ1-6
d_gene: TRBD1
abundance: few
v_gene: TRBV27

CDR3nt: TGTGCCAGCAGCCTAACAGGGGGCGGTGAAAAACTGTTTTTT
CDR3aa: CASSLTGGGEKLFF
j_gene: TRBJ1-4
d_gene: TRBD1
abundance: few
v_gene: TRBV7-2

CDR3nt: TGTGCCTGTTCACTAGCGGGGGGAGAGACCCAGTACTTC
CDR3aa: CACSLAGGETQYF
j_gene: TRBJ2-5
d_gene: TRBD2
abundance: .
v_gene: TRBV30

CDR3nt: TGCAGCGTTTCACTAGCGGGGGGGCCCGATGAGCAGTTCTTC
CDR3aa: CSVSLAGGPDEQFF
j_gene: TRBJ2-1
d_gene: TRBD2
abundance: .
v_gene: TRBV29-1

CDR3nt: TGTGCCAGCAGCTCCCGGGACAGCCTTCTGTTC
CDR3aa: CASSSRDSLLF
j_gene: TRBJ2-7
d_gene: TRBD1
abundance: .
v_gene: TRBV7-3

CDR3nt: TGTGCCATCAGTGCCGCGAGCAATGAGCAGTTCTTC
CDR3aa: CAISAASNEQFF
j_gene: TRBJ2-1
d_gene: .
abundance: .
v_gene: TRBV6-6

CDR3nt: TGTGCCAGCACCCCGGCGGCGGGGGGAAAAGAGACCCAGTACTTC
CDR3aa: CASTPAAGGKETQYF
j_gene: TRBJ2-5
d_gene: TRBD2
abundance: many
v_gene: TRBV27

CDR3nt: TGCGCCAGCAGCCAAGTGATAGCGGGGAGCTCCTACAATGAGCAGTTCTTC
CDR3aa: CASSQVIAGSSYNEQFF
j_gene: TRBJ2-1
d_gene: TRBD2
abundance: medium-sized
v_gene: TRBV4-1

CDR3nt: TGTGCCAGCAGCCCCGACTCACCCGGGAACATTCAGTACTTC
CDR3aa: CASSPDSPGNIQYF
j_gene: TRBJ2-4
d_gene: .
abundance: few
v_gene: TRBV2

CDR3nt: TGTGCCAGCTCACCACCTCTACAGGGTAATCAGCCCCAGCATTTT
CDR3aa: CASSPPLQGNQPQHF
j_gene: TRBJ1-5
d_gene: .
abundance: few
v_gene: TRBV18

CDR3nt: TGTGCCAGCAGCTTGGCACTAGCGGGGGGGGGTGAGCAGTTCTTC
CDR3aa: CASSLALAGGGEQFF
j_gene: TRBJ2-1
d_gene: TRBD2
abundance: once
v_gene: TRBV5-4

CDR3nt: TGTGCCAGCAGCGAAGCCGGGACAGCTTCACCCCTCCACTTT
CDR3aa: CASSEAGTASPLHF
j_gene: TRBJ1-6
d_gene: TRBD1
abundance: few
v_gene: TRBV9

CDR3nt: TGCGCCAGCAGCCTGGCGGGGTATAGCACAGATACGCAGTATTTT
CDR3aa: CASSLAGYSTDTQYF
j_gene: TRBJ2-3
d_gene: .
abundance: few
v_gene: TRBV5-1

CDR3nt: TGCGGGTGCGGACTGAACTCTGGGGCCAACGTCCTGACTTTC
CDR3aa: CGCGLNSGANVLTF
j_gene: TRBJ2-6
d_gene: .
abundance: .
v_gene: TRBV5-1

CDR3nt: TGTGCCAGCAGTTTAGGAGGTTCAACTAATGAAAAACTGTTTTTT
CDR3aa: CASSLGGSTNEKLFF
j_gene: TRBJ1-4
d_gene: .
abundance: .
v_gene: TRBV28

CDR3nt: TGCGCCAGCAGCTCAGAGCGGGGAGGTGATACGCAGTATTTT
CDR3aa: CASSSERGGDTQYF
j_gene: TRBJ2-3
d_gene: TRBD2
abundance: many
v_gene: TRBV5-1

CDR3nt: TGTGCCAGCAGTTACTCAGGGGCAGGGGACCCAGATACGCAGTATTTT
CDR3aa: CASSYSGAGDPDTQYF
j_gene: TRBJ2-3
d_gene: .
abundance: few
v_gene: TRBV6-6

CDR3nt: TGTGCCAGCTCATCGGGACAGGGAACCTTTAACACTGAAGCTTTCTTT
CDR3aa: CASSSGQGTFNTEAFF
j_gene: TRBJ1-1
d_gene: TRBD1
abundance: .
v_gene: TRBV18

CDR3nt: TGCAGCGTTGGAGGGGGCTCAATTGGAAACACCATATATTTT
CDR3aa: CSVGGGSIGNTIYF
j_gene: TRBJ1-3
d_gene: TRBD1
abundance: few
v_gene: TRBV29-1

CDR3nt: TGTGCCAGCGGACAGGGGTTCGCAGATACGCAGTATTTT
CDR3aa: CASGQGFADTQYF
j_gene: TRBJ2-3
d_gene: TRBD1
abundance: .
v_gene: TRBV7-2

CDR3nt: TGTGCCAGCACCACCCCCCGGACAGGGACGGACAATGAGCAGTTCTTC
CDR3aa: CASTTPRTGTDNEQFF
j_gene: TRBJ2-1
d_gene: TRBD1
abundance: .
v_gene: TRBV5-4

CDR3nt: TGTGCCAGCAGTTCTAGGACTAGCGGGGGCGGAGAGCAGTTCTTC
CDR3aa: CASSSRTSGGGEQFF
j_gene: TRBJ2-1
d_gene: TRBD2
abundance: .
v_gene: TRBV4-2

CDR3nt: TGTGCCACCGGGACAGGGGTGAACACTGAAGCTTTCTTT
CDR3aa: CATGTGVNTEAFF
j_gene: TRBJ1-1
d_gene: TRBD1
abundance: few
v_gene: TRBV10-3

CDR3nt: TGTGCCAGCAGTTCGGACAGCGGGAGCTACAATGAGCAGTTCTTC
CDR3aa: CASSSDSGSYNEQFF
j_gene: TRBJ2-1
d_gene: TRBD2
abundance: .
v_gene: TRBV2

CDR3nt: TGCGCCAGCAGCTTTACGGTCGGAGTCACCGGGGAGCTGTTTTTT
CDR3aa: CASSFTVGVTGELFF
j_gene: TRBJ2-2
d_gene: .
abundance: .
v_gene: TRBV5-1

CDR3nt: TGTGCCAGCAGCCCCGGGAGGAACACTGAAGCTTTCTTT
CDR3aa: CASSPGRNTEAFF
j_gene: TRBJ1-1
d_gene: .
abundance: .
v_gene: TRBV7-6

CDR3nt: TGTGCCAGCAGGCGAGACTACGAGCAGTACTTC
CDR3aa: CASRRDYEQYF
j_gene: TRBJ2-7
d_gene: .
abundance: .
v_gene: TRBV28